This T cell receptor beta chain is from a study of beta chain features in type 1 diabetes. Study-wide context: The patients were much like the healthy donors in age, gender and cell yields. Study-level results: These data did not resolve whether HLA type affects TCRB rearrangement. Diminished insertions and augmented deletions at VDJ junctions characterized type 1 diabetes patients. For cells with high TCR expression, cDNA sequencing could yield over-representation.

Looked up from germline, CDR1 is SGHDT and CDR2 is YYEEEE. With 4 bases clipped from V and 9 bases from J, the junction kept 15 bases outside the gene matches. CDR3 length equals 15 residues. About this clone: As yet, its antigen is unknown.

The entirety of the isolated RNA underwent reverse transcription, so expressed TCRB transcripts were sequenced. Using immunoSEQ multiplex PCR, the repertoire was profiled, and TCRdb retains in-frame clones only, with some absent. The table lists under 450,000 clones, over 13% of them singletons. J is TRBJ1-1 and V is TRBV5-6, with 7 bases aligning to TRBD1. The clonotype comes from a woman between 18 and 30 years old in good health. The sequenced sample consisted of naive CD4+ T cells from blood. CDR3 nucleotide sequence: TGTGCCAGCAGCGACGTTGACAGGGAAGGAGGTAAAGCTTTCTTT. Translation gives CASSDVDREGGKAFF.